Shown below are 29 T cell receptor beta chains from a single sample sequenced in a study of beta chain bispecific antibodies for T cell cancers. General study findings and limits: The TRBV12-3 share of total TRBV signal fell around 99% after anti-TRBV12 rather than anti-CD19 exposure. Most targeted TRBV signal came from the leukemia cell line cells, not normal T cells.

T cells were expanded from blood mononuclear cells for three to four days with anti-CD3 OKT3 or CD3/CD28 beads. Their antigens are not known. Each CDR3 protein gets one entry after TCRdb re-called the 5' RACE reads with MiXCR. Of tens of thousands of distinct CDR3 sequences listed, just over 2% were seen once; the top ten hold more than 5%. The material sequenced was healthy donor T cells cultured with leukemia cells, taken from a culture containing a bispecific antibody targeting TCR Vbeta12. These receptors were obtained from a human donor in good health. Some clones in this sample may be carry-over from other donors' samples.

Many counts were recorded for this clonotype. The chain couples TRBV20-1 to TRBJ2-1; 10 bases agree with TRBD1. Germline CDR1 and CDR2: DFQATT and SNEGSKA (reference sequence). V was pared by 7 bases and J by 8 bases, with 11 bases of the junction left unmatched. The CDR3 is made up of 14 amino acids. The CDR3 nucleotides are TGCAGTGGGGACAGGGGAATCATCGGCGATGAGCAGTTCTTC. Its translation is CSGDRGIIGDEQFF.

Ten or more counts support this clonotype. The chain couples TRBV10-2 to TRBJ2-3, with 9 bases fitting TRBD2. The V segment lost 8 bases and the J segment 1 base; nucleotides outside the gene matches: 13. Germline CDR1 and CDR2: WSHSY and SAAADI. There are 17 residues in the CDR3. Here the CDR3 DNA reads TGCGCCAGCCTTCCCCAGCGGGGGGCTCCCGGCACAGATACGCAGTATTTT. Amino acids: CASLPQRGAPGTDTQYF.

Only a few counts were recorded for this clonotype. The rearrangement uses TRBV7-2 and TRBJ1-5; TRBD1 is a possible D gene (6 bases). This CDR3 region has 16 residues. Trimming removed 1 base from V and 1 base from J, with 11 bases in between. Germline-derived CDR1 and CDR2 are SGHTA and FQGNSA. This chain's CDR3 is CASSLGRGWSNQPQHF. The CDR3 coding sequence is TGTGCCAGCAGCTTAGGCAGGGGTTGGAGCAATCAGCCCCAGCATTTT.

There are many counts of this clonotype. The rearrangement links TRBV19 to TRBJ2-7; D is possibly TRBD1 (6 bases). The germline V gene encodes CDR1 LNHDA and CDR2 SQIVND (reference sequence). V lost 2 bases and J 2 bases, leaving 10 bases between the germline ends. The CDR3 is made up of 14 amino acids. The CDR3 DNA reads TGTGCCAGTAGTATACGGGACATCCCCTACGAGCAGTACTTC. It is translated as CASSIRDIPYEQYF.

This clonotype was seen many times. The V gene is TRBV30, the J gene TRBJ2-7; D not certain. The V gene's germline CDR1 is GTSNPN and CDR2 SVGIG (reference sequence). The V gene lost 0 bases and the J gene lost 2 bases, with 8 bases spanning the gap. CDR3 length: 13 residues. CDR3 residues: CAWSVGETYEQYF. CDR3 DNA sequence: TGTGCCTGGAGTGTTGGGGAAACCTACGAGCAGTACTTC.

Ten or more counts support this clonotype. The chain joins TRBV13 to TRBJ2-5; D call uncertain. V was cut by 5 bases and J by 5 bases, with 24 bases left in between. The germline CDR1 and CDR2 sequences are PRHDT and FYEKMQ (reference sequence). The CDR3 totals 17 residues. The CDR3 DNA reads TGTGCCAGCAGCGAAAACACAAGATCGGTCGGTAGGGAGACCCAGTACTTC. Amino acids: CASSENTRSVGRETQYF.

The genes are TRBV5-4 and TRBJ2-2; D assignment may be TRBD1 or TRBD2 (6 bases each). CDR3 length equals 14 residues. The V end was cut by 4 bases, the J end by 7 bases, with 14 bases between. Germline V CDR1 and CDR2: SGHNT, YYREEE (reference sequence). The CDR3 loop is CASSQEKGGGELFF. CDR3 nucleotides: TGTGCCAGCAGCCAGGAGAAGGGGGGCGGGGAGCTGTTTTTT. Looking up the rest from reference TRBV5-4 and TRBJ2-2 gives the full variable domain: ETGVTQSPTHLIKTRGQQVTLRCSSQSGHNTVSWYQQALGQGPQFIFQYYREEENGRGNFPPRFSGLQFPNYSSELNVNALELDDSALYLCASSQEKGGGELFFGEGSRLTVL.

The rearrangement uses TRBV13 and TRBJ2-3; TRBD2 is a possible D gene (7 bases). Germline V gene lookup returns CDR1 PRHDT and CDR2 FYEKMQ (reference sequence). The CDR3 consists of 15 residues. Between the trimmed V and J ends, which lost 1 base and 2 bases, there was a span of 10 bases. In DNA, the CDR3 is TGTGCCAGCAGCTTAGCGGGGGGCCCCACAGATACGCAGTATTTT. This gives the protein CASSLAGGPTDTQYF.

This clonotype showed up many times. The J gene is TRBJ2-3, the V gene TRBV20-1; D uncertain. Per germline, CDR1 DFQATT and CDR2 SNEGSKA (reference sequence). Deletions cut 1 base from V and 9 bases from J, with 11 bases between. The CDR3 spans 12 residues. In nucleotides, the CDR3 is TGCAGTGCTAGAGTGAGATGGGAAACGCAGTATTTT. Translating it yields CSARVRWETQYF.

The chain has TRBV13 and TRBJ2-2, with TRBD1 matching over 8 bases. The length of the CDR3 is 17 residues. Per germline, CDR1 PRHDT and CDR2 FYEKMQ (reference sequence). With V trimmed by 0 bases and J by 4 bases, 7 bases remained unmatched. The CDR3 is CASSLGSSGGSTGELFF. In DNA form, the CDR3 reads TGTGCCAGCAGCTTAGGGTCTTCAGGGGGCAGCACCGGGGAGCTGTTTTTT.

Of note for this clonotype: This may stem from a read error, because a much larger clone lies one nucleotide away. The chain links TRBV5-4 to TRBJ2-2; D unclear. CDR3 length equals 13 residues. Germline CDR1 and CDR2: SGHNT and YYREEE (reference sequence). V was shortened by 7 bases and J by 2 bases, with 9 bases between the two germline ends. The DNA of the CDR3 is TGTGCCAGCGGCTGGGGTAACACCGGGGAGCTGTTTTTT. As protein: CASGWGNTGELFF.

This clonotype has at least ten counts. The J gene is TRBJ2-7, the V gene TRBV5-6; 7 positions match TRBD2. CDR1 and CDR2 (germline): SGHDT, YYEEEE. CDR3 length: 15 residues. Losses at the gene ends were 1 base for V and 6 bases for J; bases not matched to a gene: 10. CDR3 residues: CASSLLPGGVTEQYF. In nucleotides, the CDR3 is TGTGCCAGCAGCTTGCTTCCTGGGGGGGTTACCGAGCAGTACTTC.

This clonotype was recorded at least ten times. V usage is TRBV5-8 and J usage is TRBJ2-1; D is unclear. This CDR3 contains 12 residues. CDR1 and CDR2 from the germline V gene are SGHTS and YDEGEE. Trimming took 0 bases from V and 9 from J, leaving 7 bases between them. This chain's CDR3 is CASSLAVPEQFF. For the CDR3, the DNA is TGTGCCAGCAGCTTGGCCGTGCCTGAGCAGTTCTTC.

This clonotype was detected ten times or more. The chain combines TRBV5-1 with TRBJ1-6; 7 bases fit TRBD1. Germline V CDR1 and CDR2: SGHRS, YFSETQ. V shed 1 base, J shed 8 bases, and the junction held 6 bases outside the gene matches. The CDR3 runs 15 residues. CDR3: CASSLRATGDSPLHF. DNA for the CDR3: TGCGCCAGCAGCTTGCGGGCCACAGGGGATTCACCCCTCCACTTT.

This clonotype was seen a few times. V and J are TRBV30 and TRBJ1-1, with a possible D match to TRBD1 (5 bases). Germline V gene sequence: CDR1 GTSNPN, CDR2 SVGIG (reference sequence). The CDR3 has 14 residues. Trimming pared 3 bases from V and 5 bases from J, leaving 16 bases between. CDR3 amino acids: CAWRRTSYGTEAFF. CDR3 DNA sequence: TGTGCCTGGAGGCGGACAAGTTACGGAACTGAAGCTTTCTTT. Variable domain in full (rest from reference TRBV30 and TRBJ1-1): SQTIHQWPATLVQPVGSPLSLECTVEGTSNPNLYWYRQAAGRGLQLLFYSVGIGQISSEVPQNLSASRPQDRQFILSSKKLLLSDSGFYLCAWRRTSYGTEAFFGQGTRLTVV.

This clonotype was counted ten times or more. V gene TRBV7-9 combines with J gene TRBJ2-2, with 7 nucleotides matching TRBD2. The V gene end was trimmed by 5 bases and the J gene end by 8 bases; junction bases not matched to a gene: 5. CDR3 size: 13 residues. Germline V lookup: CDR1 SEHNR, CDR2 FQNEAQ (reference sequence). The chain's CDR3 is CASSPTSAGELFF. The DNA for the CDR3 is TGTGCCAGCAGCCCAACTAGCGCGGGGGAGCTGTTTTTT.

This clonotype was seen ten or more times. V gene TRBV12-3 or TRBV12-4 combines with J gene TRBJ1-1, with no clear D. V lost 0 bases, J lost 7 bases, and 3 bases lay in between. The CDR3 has 11 residues. The CDR3 nucleotides are TGTGCCAGCAGTTTAGCCGGTGAAGCTTTCTTT. This encodes CASSLAGEAFF.

Ten or more counts support this clonotype. V gene TRBV5-4 combines with J gene TRBJ1-6; 11 bases agree with TRBD1. Germline V gene data show CDR1 as SGHNT and CDR2 as YYREEE (reference sequence). J was trimmed by 5 bases and V by 4 bases; bases with no gene match: 8. The CDR3 sequence is 17 residues long. The CDR3 spells CASSPLDRGRNNSPLHF. For the CDR3, the DNA is TGTGCCAGCAGCCCACTGGACAGGGGGCGGAATAATTCACCCCTCCACTTT.

This clonotype was counted many times. This sequence joins TRBV20-1 and TRBJ2-4, with D possibly being TRBD2 (5 bases). V lost 5 bases, J lost 0 bases, and 23 bases lay in between. CDR1 is DFQATT and CDR2 is SNEGSKA in the germline V gene (reference sequence). CDR3 length: 18 amino acids. The CDR3 here is CSAQRGLEAPLAKNIQYF. CDR3 nucleotide sequence: TGCAGTGCTCAGAGAGGGTTAGAGGCCCCGCTAGCCAAAAACATTCAGTACTTC.

In this sample, this clonotype turned up many times. The rearrangement joins TRBV28 to TRBJ1-5; unclear D gene. The ends were cut back, 8 bases at V and 5 bases at J, with 10 bases in the middle. This CDR3 is 12 amino acids long. Per the germline V gene, CDR1 is MDHEN and CDR2 is SYDVKM. CDR3 bases: TGTGCCAGCCGTAGTACCCATCAGCCCCAGCATTTT. Residues: CASRSTHQPQHF.

This chain links TRBV5-1 with TRBJ2-5, with D possibly matching TRBD2 (7 bases). Deletions cut 1 base from V and 0 bases from J, with 10 bases between. Germline CDR1 reads SGHRS; CDR2 reads YFSETQ. The CDR3 is 15 amino acids. The CDR3 spells CASSLKGGDQETQYF. The DNA of the CDR3 is TGCGCCAGCAGCTTGAAGGGGGGGGACCAAGAGACCCAGTACTTC.

This clonotype has just a few counts. The gene calls are TRBV30 and TRBJ1-1, with 8 bases aligning to TRBD1. Germline V gene data show CDR1 as GTSNPN and CDR2 as SVGIG (reference sequence). This CDR3 has 12 residues. Trimming took 5 bases from V and 4 from J; bases not matched to a gene: 3. This chain's CDR3 is CAWLGQGTEAFF. The CDR3 nucleotides are TGTGCCTGGCTAGGACAGGGCACTGAAGCTTTCTTT.

This clonotype was observed many times. The chain carries TRBV3-1 and TRBJ2-5, with D perhaps TRBD2 (5 bases). Germline V gene sequence: CDR1 LGHDT, CDR2 YNNKEL (reference sequence). Trimming stripped 0 bases from V and 2 bases from J, with 16 bases between. This CDR3 has 17 residues. The CDR3 is CASSQDKLVLDQETQYF. CDR3 nucleotides: TGTGCCAGCAGCCAAGATAAGTTAGTACTAGATCAAGAGACCCAGTACTTC.

The sample holds many counts of this clonotype. The chain joins TRBV29-1 to TRBJ1-2, with D perhaps TRBD1 (5 bases). The CDR3 loop spans 14 amino acids. Trimming took off 6 bases at V and 1 base at J, with 15 bases between the two ends. CDR1 and CDR2 (germline): SQVTM, ANQGSEA. The DNA of the CDR3 is TGCAGCGTCCCTGGGGGACTCCGTAACTATGGCTACACCTTC. Amino acids: CSVPGGLRNYGYTF.

This clonotype showed up many times. V and J are TRBV4-1 and TRBJ1-5, with a weak D call TRBD1 (6 bases). Germline values: CDR1 MGHRA, CDR2 YSYEKL. V was clipped by 1 base and J by 1 base, with 17 bases between them. The CDR3 sequence is 18 residues long. This CDR3 is CASSQGWTDLLSNQPQHF. The CDR3 DNA is TGCGCCAGCAGCCAAGGGTGGACAGACTTGTTGAGCAATCAGCCCCAGCATTTT.

This clonotype was observed many times. This chain links TRBV10-3 with TRBJ1-1; 7 bases match TRBD1. The CDR3 runs to 11 residues. J was trimmed by 8 bases and V by 5 bases; bases with no gene match: 2. Germline-derived CDR1 and CDR2 are ENHRY and SYGVKD. The CDR3 spells CAISSTGEAFF. For the CDR3, the DNA is TGTGCCATCAGTTCGACAGGGGAAGCTTTCTTT.

This clonotype was recorded at least ten times. The genes are TRBV7-9 and TRBJ2-4; weak D call: TRBD1 (5 bases). Germline V CDR1 and CDR2: SEHNR, FQNEAQ (reference sequence). Trimming shortened V by 2 bases and J by 0 bases, and 8 bases separated the two germline ends. The CDR3 has 15 amino acids. The CDR3 sequence is CASSLLGQAKNIQYF. CDR3 DNA: TGTGCCAGCAGCTTATTGGGGCAAGCCAAAAACATTCAGTACTTC.

At least ten counts were recorded for this clonotype. V gene TRBV4-1 combines with J gene TRBJ1-3; 10 nucleotides align to TRBD1. Trimming cost V 3 bases and J 0 bases; bases outside gene matches: 2. The CDR3 loop spans 16 amino acids. Germline assignment: CDR1 MGHRA and CDR2 YSYEKL. CDR3 DNA sequence: TGCGCCAGCAGCCAGGGACAGGGGCACTCTGGAAACACCATATATTTT. Translated, it gives CASSQGQGHSGNTIYF.

The J gene is TRBJ2-3, the V gene TRBV19; no clear D. Germline loops: CDR1 LNHDA, CDR2 SQIVND (reference sequence). The V end was cut by 3 bases, the J end by 1 base, with 14 bases between. The CDR3 is 16 residues long. The CDR3, as DNA: TGTGCCAGTAGTATTTTGGGTGTGGCAGGCACAGATACGCAGTATTTT. Its protein product is CASSILGVAGTDTQYF.